This T cell receptor (beta chain) was obtained from a study of T-cell reconstitution after alpha-beta-depleted transplantation in children. Findings of the study overall: Diversity and T-cell counts at one year after transplant derived mostly from new T cells. Several hundred expanded graft clones reportedly gave rise to the alpha-beta T cells present about two months after transplant.

This clonotype came up a few times. Its antigen is as yet unknown. For TCRbeta, the library was prepared with unique molecular identifiers. TCRdb reprocessed the PCR reads via MiXCR and lists one record per CDR3 protein. Altogether a few hundred thousand distinct CDR3 sequences are present, under 8.5% being singletons, with the ten largest covering 5.5% to 6.5%. The CDR3 sequence is 18 residues long. The germline CDR1 and CDR2 sequences are LNHDA and SQIVND (reference sequence). V was trimmed by 3 bases and J by 1 base, leaving 18 bases between them. This sequence was found in a boy aged 2-9 years with acute lymphoblastic leukemia, due to receive a stem cell transplant. The V and J genes are TRBV19 and TRBJ2-2; the D gene is possibly TRBD1 (5 bases). The source was PBMCs, collected before TCRalphabeta/CD19-depleted stem cell transplant. As DNA, the CDR3 is TGTGCCAGTAGTATCCCCAATTGGGGCGAGAGGAACACCGGGGAGCTGTTTTTT. This codes for CASSIPNWGERNTGELFF.